A selection of T cell receptor beta chains follows, all from one sample in a study of shared clonotypes between healthy human individuals. The assay was immunoSEQ multiplex PCR, and TCRdb's table has in-frame clones only and misses some. The table lists 2 million to 2.5 million clones, more than 90% of them singletons. Sequenced: naive CD4+ T cells sorted from blood. The receptors were gathered from a young man in good health. The conserved cysteine and the conserved F or W are not part of the CDR3 here. The order of the fields is V gene, J gene, CDR3 length, D gene, CDR3 protein. The D gene is left open where the match is weak.

TRBV19	TRBJ2-2	12	NA	ASSIDLGTGELF
TRBV6-6	TRBJ2-2	13	TRBD2	ASSYGGRERGELF
TRBV13	TRBJ2-2	12	NA	ASSLLVDTGELF
TRBV25-1	TRBJ1-1	12	NA	ASSALGGKTEAF
TRBV5-5	TRBJ2-3	14	NA	ASSLGGVFGTDTQY
TRBV6-1	TRBJ2-7	12	TRBD1	ASRRTGVVYEQY
TRBV28	TRBJ2-4	14	TRBD1	ASSPPDRAAKNIQY
TRBV2	TRBJ1-4	15	TRBD1	ASSFDRGPATNEKLF
TRBV6-6	TRBJ1-2	10	NA	ASTRVGYGYT
TRBV19	TRBJ1-3	12	TRBD1	ASKEGASGNTIY
TRBV18	TRBJ1-1	10	NA	ASSPRQVEAF
TRBV5-1	TRBJ1-1	12	NA	ASSGVATWTEAF
TRBV30	TRBJ2-3	13	NA	AWNRAAGSTDTQY
TRBV10-3	TRBJ2-2	12	NA	AISVEANTGELF
TRBV18	TRBJ1-1	11	NA	ASSPQMNTEAF
TRBV2	TRBJ1-1	10	TRBD1	ASSYTGGNAF
TRBV9	TRBJ2-2	12	NA	ASRNSLNTGELF
TRBV25-1	TRBJ1-6	13	TRBD1	ASSGDRGYNSPLH
TRBV19	TRBJ2-7	12	TRBD2	ASRASGTPYEQY
TRBV13	TRBJ2-7	11	NA	ASSFGNTYEQY
TRBV28	TRBJ1-5	12	NA	ASSSTPDIWPQH
TRBV6-5	TRBJ2-5	11	NA	ASRPLGWETQY
TRBV9	TRBJ2-2	10	NA	ASSVNTGELF
TRBV23-1	TRBJ1-3	13	NA	ASTDRGGKGATIY
TRBV27	TRBJ2-1	13	TRBD2	ASTRLAGGITEQF
TRBV2	TRBJ1-2	12	NA	ASSELGQGMRYT
TRBV10-2	TRBJ1-2	10	NA	ASSDGTKGYT
TRBV30	TRBJ2-5	14	TRBD2	AWRGRLAGGQETQY
TRBV18	TRBJ2-7	14	NA	ASSPGGQAKGLEQY
TRBV19	TRBJ2-7	8	NA	ASRLYEQY
TRBV6-5	TRBJ2-2	10	NA	ASSRLTGELF
TRBV5-4	TRBJ2-2	14	NA	ASSQVRAGNTGELF
TRBV10-2	TRBJ2-7	10	TRBD1	ASDTGGHEQY
TRBV18	TRBJ1-1	12	NA	ASSPGGSGTEAF
TRBV2	TRBJ1-2	10	NA	ASSESGRGYT
TRBV2	TRBJ2-2	13	TRBD2	ASSVAGTNTGELF
TRBV5-6	TRBJ2-7	15	NA	ASTTRDLRASSYEQY
TRBV5-1	TRBJ1-1	13	TRBD1	ASSSTGTDYRGAF
TRBV6-5	TRBJ2-7	12	NA	ASSSGGGYNEQY
TRBV30	TRBJ2-7	12	NA	AWSVRGLAYEQY
TRBV5-6	TRBJ1-2	10	NA	ASRSGARGYT
TRBV29-1	TRBJ1-2	12	NA	SVEQVGRFGGYT
TRBV6-4	TRBJ2-3	14	NA	ASSDSERVHTDTQY
TRBV5-1	TRBJ1-6	15	NA	ASSEGQTSSYNSPLH
TRBV6-1	TRBJ2-7	11	TRBD2	ASSVRLADEQY
TRBV30	TRBJ2-5	11	TRBD1	AWGQGAKETQY
TRBV6-5	TRBJ1-6	13	TRBD1	ASSYGTGGRSPLH
TRBV6-6	TRBJ2-3	12	NA	ASSYSPPPDTQY
TRBV5-1	TRBJ2-5	11	NA	ASSFPAEETQY
TRBV29-1	TRBJ2-1	10	NA	SVGAGNHEQF
TRBV7-9	TRBJ2-7	11	TRBD2	ASGAGGTYEQY
TRBV5-1	TRBJ1-2	16	TRBD1	ASSLVGGQGAQRDGYT
TRBV6-1	TRBJ2-7	10	TRBD1	ASSGQGYEQY
TRBV6-1	TRBJ2-5	10	NA	ASQGYQETQY
TRBV19	TRBJ1-1	15	NA	ASSRLPGPTMNTEAF
TRBV10-3	TRBJ2-5	11	TRBD2	ATQAGVVETQY
TRBV7-3	TRBJ2-2	12	NA	ASSLIPGTGELF
TRBV30	TRBJ1-5	11	NA	AWSTRGNQPQH
TRBV30	TRBJ2-2	14	TRBD1	AWSVGPGTASKGLF
TRBV18	TRBJ1-4	12	NA	ASTGQTTNEKLF